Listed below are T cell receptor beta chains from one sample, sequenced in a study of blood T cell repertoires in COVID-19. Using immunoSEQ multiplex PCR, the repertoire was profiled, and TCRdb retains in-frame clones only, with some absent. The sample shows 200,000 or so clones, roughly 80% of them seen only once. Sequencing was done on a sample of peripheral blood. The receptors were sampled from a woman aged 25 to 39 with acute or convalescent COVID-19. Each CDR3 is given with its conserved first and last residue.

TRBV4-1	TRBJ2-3	CASRGASGPMTDTQYF
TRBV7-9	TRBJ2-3	CASSLIRAGGADTQYF
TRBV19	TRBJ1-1	CASSKEEQLAKRMNTEAFF
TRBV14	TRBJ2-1	CASSQRQGAYNEQFF
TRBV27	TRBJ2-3	CASSTGLAGVDTQYF
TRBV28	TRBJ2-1	CASAARQGNEQFF
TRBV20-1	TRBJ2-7	CSASSGSDYYEQYF
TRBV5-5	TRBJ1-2	CASSLVAGTDGYTF
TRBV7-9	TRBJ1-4	CASSRGQGWIEKLFF
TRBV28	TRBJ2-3	CASRGLAGVVDTQYF
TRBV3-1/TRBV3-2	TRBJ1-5	CASSLGGGWFTQPQHF
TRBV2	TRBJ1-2	CASGQDIDGYTF
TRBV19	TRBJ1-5	CASSILQGNNQPQHF
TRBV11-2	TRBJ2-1	CASSRGNEQFF
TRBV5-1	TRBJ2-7	CASSLAGDSSYEQYF
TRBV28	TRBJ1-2	CASRVGTGGYGYTF
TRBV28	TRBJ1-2	CASRGTGVYGYTF
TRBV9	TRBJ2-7	CASSTRTGSYEQYF
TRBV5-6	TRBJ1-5	CASSVGQGVGPQHF
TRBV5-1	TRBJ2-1	CASSLGTGVSSYNEQFF